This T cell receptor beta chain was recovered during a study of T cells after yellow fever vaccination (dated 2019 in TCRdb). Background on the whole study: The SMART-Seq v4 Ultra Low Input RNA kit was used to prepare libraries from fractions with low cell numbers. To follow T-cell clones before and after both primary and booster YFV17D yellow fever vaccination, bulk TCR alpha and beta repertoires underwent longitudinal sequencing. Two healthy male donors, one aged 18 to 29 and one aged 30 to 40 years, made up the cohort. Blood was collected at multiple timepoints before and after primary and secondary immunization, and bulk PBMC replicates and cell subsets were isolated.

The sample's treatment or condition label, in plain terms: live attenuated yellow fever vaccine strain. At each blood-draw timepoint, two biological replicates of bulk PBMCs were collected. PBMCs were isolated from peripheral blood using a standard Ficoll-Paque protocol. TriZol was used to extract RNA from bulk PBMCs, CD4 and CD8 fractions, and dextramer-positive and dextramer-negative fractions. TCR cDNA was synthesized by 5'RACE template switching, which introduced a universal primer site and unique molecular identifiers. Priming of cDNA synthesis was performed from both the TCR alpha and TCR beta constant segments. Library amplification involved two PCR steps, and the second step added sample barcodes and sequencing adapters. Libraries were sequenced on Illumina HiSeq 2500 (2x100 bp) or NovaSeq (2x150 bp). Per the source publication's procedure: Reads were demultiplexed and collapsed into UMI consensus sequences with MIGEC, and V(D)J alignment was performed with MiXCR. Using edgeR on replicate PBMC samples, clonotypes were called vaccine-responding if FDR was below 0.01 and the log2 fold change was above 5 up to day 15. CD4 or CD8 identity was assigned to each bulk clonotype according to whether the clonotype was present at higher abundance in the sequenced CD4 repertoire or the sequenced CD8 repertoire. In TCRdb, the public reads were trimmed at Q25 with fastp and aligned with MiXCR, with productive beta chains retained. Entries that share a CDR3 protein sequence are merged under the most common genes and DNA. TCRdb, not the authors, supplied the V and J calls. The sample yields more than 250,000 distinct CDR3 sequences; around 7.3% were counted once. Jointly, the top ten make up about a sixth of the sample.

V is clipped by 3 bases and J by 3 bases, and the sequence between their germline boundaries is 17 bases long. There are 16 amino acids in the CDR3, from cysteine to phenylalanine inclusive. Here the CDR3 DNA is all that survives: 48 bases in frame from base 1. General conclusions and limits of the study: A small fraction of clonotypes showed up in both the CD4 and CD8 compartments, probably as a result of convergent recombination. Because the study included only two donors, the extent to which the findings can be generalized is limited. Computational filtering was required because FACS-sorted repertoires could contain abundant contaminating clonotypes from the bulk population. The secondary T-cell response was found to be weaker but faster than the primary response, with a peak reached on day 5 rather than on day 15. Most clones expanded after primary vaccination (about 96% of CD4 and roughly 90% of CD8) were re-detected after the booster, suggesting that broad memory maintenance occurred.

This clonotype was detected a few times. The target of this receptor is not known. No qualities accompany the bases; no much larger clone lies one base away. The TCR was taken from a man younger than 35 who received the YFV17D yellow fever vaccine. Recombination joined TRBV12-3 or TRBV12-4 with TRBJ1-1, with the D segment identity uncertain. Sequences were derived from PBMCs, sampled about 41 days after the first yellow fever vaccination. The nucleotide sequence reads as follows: TGTGCCAGCAGTTTGTCCCGGGAGATGAGAGACACTGAAGCTTTCTTT. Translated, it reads CASSLSREMRDTEAFF.